Below, 20 T cell receptor beta chains from the same sample are listed, as sequenced in a study of T cells after yellow fever vaccination. TCRdb processed the 5' RACE reads anew with MiXCR; each CDR3 protein has one entry. Of about 320,000 distinct CDR3 sequences listed, about 12% were seen once; the top ten hold 3% to 4%. Sequencing was performed on CD4+ T cells sorted from PBMCs, taken 15 days after the yellow fever booster vaccination. The receptors originated from a man younger than 35 who received the YFV17D yellow fever vaccine.

In its sample, this clonotype was seen a few times. The J gene is TRBJ1-2, the V gene TRBV15, with D uncertain. CDR1 and CDR2 (germline): LNHNV, YYDKDF (reference sequence). The V end was cut by 0 bases, the J end by 5 bases, with 16 bases between. The CDR3 runs to 16 residues. CDR3: CATSRDQDSGLYGYTF. DNA for the CDR3: TGTGCCACCAGCAGAGACCAGGATTCGGGGTTGTATGGCTACACCTTC.

This clonotype has only a few counts. The V gene is TRBV10-2, the J gene TRBJ2-7; a weak D match, TRBD2 (6 bases). The length of the CDR3 is 11 residues. The V end was cut by 3 bases, the J end by 9 bases, with 9 bases between. Germline CDR1 is WSHSY and CDR2 is SAAADI. This chain's CDR3 is CASSDQGGQYF. The CDR3 DNA reads as TGCGCCAGCAGTGACCAGGGAGGGCAGTACTTC.

The chain uses TRBV27 and TRBJ1-3; 10 bases are a match to TRBD1. The CDR3 runs to 17 residues. From germline, CDR1 is MNHEY and CDR2 SMNVEV (reference sequence). V shed 6 bases and J 3 bases; nucleotides not matched to a gene: 11. CDR3 nucleotide sequence: TGTGCCAGCAGCCCACGGGGGACAGGGGAGGGTGGAAACACCATATATTTT. Translating gives CASSPRGTGEGGNTIYF.

This clonotype has a handful of counts. The chain links TRBV27 to TRBJ2-7; D gene uncertain. V lost 7 bases and J lost 6, with 13 bases in between. This CDR3 spans 12 amino acids. Germline-derived CDR1 and CDR2 are MNHEY and SMNVEV (reference sequence). As DNA, the CDR3 is TGTGCCAGCACCCTCCCCGTCGCCGAGCAGTACGTC. The encoded protein is CASTLPVAEQYV.

The V call is TRBV6-2 or TRBV6-3, the J call TRBJ2-7; D perhaps matches TRBD2 (6 bases). The CDR3 consists of 15 residues. Trimming took off 0 bases at V and 7 bases at J, with 16 bases between the two ends. Germline loops: CDR1 MNHEY, CDR2 SVGEGT. CDR3 in amino acids: CASSYSTVRRGEQYF. CDR3 nucleotide sequence: TGTGCCAGCAGTTACTCTACCGTTCGCCGGGGGGAGCAGTACTTC.

DNA of the CDR3: TGTGCCAGCAGTTCTACTGGGGGGTGGAAATCTTGGTACCAAGAGACCCAGTACTTC. Translated, it gives CASSSTGGWKSWYQETQYF. The rearrangement links TRBV7-9 to TRBJ2-5; tentatively, D is TRBD2 (6 bases). Germline loops: CDR1 SEHNR, CDR2 FQNEAQ (reference sequence). The CDR3 consists of 19 residues. Trimming shortened V by 6 bases and J by 0 bases, and 26 bases separated the two germline ends.

This clonotype was counted a few times. J is TRBJ2-5 and V is TRBV7-2; no clear D. Germline CDR1 and CDR2: SGHTA and FQGNSA. CDR3 size: 13 residues. The V and J ends lost 1 base and 4 bases respectively, with 7 bases between them. CDR3: CASSLVPGETQYF. As DNA, the CDR3 is TGTGCCAGCAGCTTAGTTCCCGGAGAGACCCAGTACTTC. Full variable domain (missing parts from reference TRBV7-2 and TRBJ2-5): GAGVSQSPSNKVTEKGKDVELRCDPISGHTALYWYRQSLGQGLEFLIYFQGNSAPDKSGLPSDRFSAERTGGSVSTLTIQRTQQEDSAVYLCASSLVPGETQYFGPGTRLLVL.

The chain combines TRBV7-8 with TRBJ1-1; no firm D call. The V gene's germline CDR1 is SGHVS and CDR2 FQNEAQ. The CDR3 loop spans 12 amino acids. V lost 1 base and J lost 11, with 11 bases in between. The CDR3 sequence: CASSLVFRYAFF. The CDR3 coding sequence is TGTGCCAGCAGCTTAGTGTTTAGGTACGCTTTCTTT.

In its sample, this clonotype was seen a few times. V is TRBV2 and J is TRBJ1-5; no definite D call. Between the trimmed V and J ends, which lost 6 bases and 3 bases, there was a span of 21 bases. CDR1 is SNHLY and CDR2 is FYNNEI in the germline V gene. The CDR3 loop spans 17 amino acids. This chain's CDR3 is CASRLLDGNSFNQPQHF. For the CDR3, the DNA is TGTGCCAGCAGACTCCTCGATGGGAACAGCTTCAATCAGCCCCAGCATTTT. Supplemented by reference TRBV2 and TRBJ1-5, the full variable domain reads EPEVTQTPSHQVTQMGQEVILRCVPISNHLYFYWYRQILGQKVEFLVSFYNNEISEKSEIFDDQFSVERPDGSNFTLKIRSTKLEDSAMYFCASRLLDGNSFNQPQHFGDGTRLSIL.

This clonotype was seen only a few times. The V gene is TRBV15, the J gene TRBJ1-1; D perhaps matches TRBD1 (6 bases). V lost 5 bases, J lost 0 bases, and 16 bases lay in between. The CDR3 covers 16 residues. The germline V gene encodes CDR1 LNHNV and CDR2 YYDKDF (reference sequence). The CDR3 sequence is CATSSGTGTLNTEAFF. CDR3 in DNA: TGTGCCACCAGCTCAGGGACCGGGACATTGAACACTGAAGCTTTCTTT.

CDR3 DNA sequence: TGTGCCAGCAGCCAAAGGACAGCAGAAGCTTTCTTT. Translated, it gives CASSQRTAEAFF. The chain couples TRBV3-1 to TRBJ1-1, with a tentative D call TRBD1 (6 bases). The V gene's germline CDR1 is LGHDT and CDR2 YNNKEL (reference sequence). The CDR3 is 12 residues long. The V gene lost 2 bases and the J gene lost 8 bases, with 9 bases spanning the gap.

The V gene is TRBV5-4, the J gene TRBJ1-4; 7 positions agree with TRBD1. The germline CDR1 and CDR2 sequences are SGHNT and YYREEE (reference sequence). The junction had 4 bases not matched to a gene; V was cut back by 0 bases and J by 5 bases. This CDR3 has 15 residues. CDR3 loop: CASSLAGQQNEKLFF. Written as DNA, the CDR3 is TGTGCCAGCAGCTTGGCGGGACAGCAAAATGAAAAACTGTTTTTT.

The chain couples TRBV4-1 to TRBJ2-1; TRBD2 matches 8 bases. Unmatched junction bases numbered 4, after V lost 3 bases and J lost 0 bases. The CDR3 runs 16 residues. The germline V gene has CDR1 MGHRA and CDR2 YSYEKL. This chain's CDR3 is CASSQIAGISYNEQFF. The CDR3, as DNA: TGCGCCAGCAGCCAGATAGCGGGGATCTCCTACAATGAGCAGTTCTTC.

This clonotype was seen just once. This may be a read error, as it is one base from a much larger clone. This chain links TRBV5-1 with TRBJ1-1, with no clear D. The CDR3 is made up of 14 amino acids. Germline CDR1 is SGHRS and CDR2 is YFSETQ. The CDR3: CASSLSAPNAEAFF. CDR3 coding DNA: TGCGCCAGCAGCTTGTCGGCTCCGAACGCTGAAGCTTTCTTT.

This clonotype was picked up a small number of times. This sequence joins TRBV5-1 and TRBJ1-6, with D tentatively TRBD1 (6 bases). The germline V gene has CDR1 SGHRS and CDR2 YFSETQ. V lost 7 bases and J lost 10, with 18 bases in between. This CDR3 contains 14 residues. CDR3 protein: CASRTGTQASPLHF. Here the CDR3 DNA reads TGCGCCAGCCGTACCGGGACACAAGCCTCACCCCTCCACTTT.

The chain couples TRBV10-3 to TRBJ1-2; tentatively, D is TRBD1 (5 bases). Trimming pared 11 bases from V and 7 bases from J, leaving 20 bases between. Germline V gene data show CDR1 as ENHRY and CDR2 as SYGVKD. The CDR3 consists of 13 residues. Here the CDR3 DNA reads TGTGCCTCGAAACGGCGGGGGGAGAGTGGCTACACCTTC. Its protein is CASKRRGESGYTF.

The chain uses TRBV7-8 and TRBJ2-7; the D call may be TRBD1 or TRBD2 (6 bases each). V lost 8 bases and J lost 7, with 21 bases in between. The CDR3 length is 14 residues. Germline V gene sequence: CDR1 SGHVS, CDR2 FQNEAQ. The CDR3 sequence is CASAPRGPMREQYF. The CDR3, as DNA: TGTGCCAGCGCCCCTCGGGGGCCCATGCGAGAGCAGTACTTC.

This clonotype showed up just a few times. This chain links TRBV12-3 or TRBV12-4 with TRBJ1-5; tentatively, D is TRBD1 (5 bases). The CDR3 length is 13 residues. Trimming shortened V by 6 bases and J by 7 bases, and 13 bases separated the two germline ends. CDR3 sequence reads: CASRRGVAQPQHF. CDR3 DNA: TGTGCCAGCAGGAGGGGAGTAGCCCAGCCCCAGCATTTT.

This clonotype was counted a few times. The gene calls are TRBV5-1 and TRBJ1-2; 9 bases line up with TRBD1. The CDR3 totals 18 residues. V lost 4 bases, J lost 1 base, and 14 bases stayed unmatched. Per the germline V gene, CDR1 is SGHRS and CDR2 is YFSETQ. DNA for the CDR3: TGCGCCAGCAGCCTCCACTCACAGGGGGCCCCGGGTAACTATGGCTACACCTTC. As protein: CASSLHSQGAPGNYGYTF.

The chain couples TRBV18 to TRBJ1-5; D might be TRBD1 (6 bases). CDR3 length: 13 amino acids. Germline assignment: CDR1 KGHSH and CDR2 LQKENI. Trimming left V 6 bases short and J 6 bases short, with 12 bases between. This CDR3 reads CASSEGEGQPQHF. DNA for the CDR3: TGTGCCAGCTCCGAGGGGGAAGGTCAGCCCCAGCATTTT.